The 29 T cell receptor beta chains below come from one sample, sequenced in a study of T cells in Graves' hyperthyroidism and ophthalmopathy. The investigators amplified TCR beta CDR3 regions from RNA transcripts. The HTBI primer set was used in a first-round RT-PCR of the TCR CDR3. TCRdb recomputed calls from the multiplex PCR reads with MiXCR, one row per CDR3 protein. The sample lists some 210,000 distinct CDR3 sequences; roughly a sixth were seen once. The material sequenced was blood. These TCRs come from a man aged 50-60 years with Graves' hyperthyroidism.

This clonotype was seen at least ten times. The chain links TRBV12-3 or TRBV12-4 to TRBJ1-1; no clear D gene. This CDR3 has 14 amino acids. V was trimmed by 6 bases and J by 4 bases, leaving 15 bases between them. The CDR3: CASRRAFDGTEAFF. The CDR3 DNA reads as TGTGCCAGCAGGCGGGCCTTTGATGGCACTGAAGCTTTCTTT.

This clonotype turned up a few times. CDR3 region: CASSDFGSRVYNEQFF. CDR3 DNA: TGTGCCAGCAGTGATTTCGGGAGTAGGGTCTACAATGAGCAGTTCTTC. The gene calls are TRBV6-1 and TRBJ2-1; maybe TRBD2 (6 bases). CDR1 is MNHNS and CDR2 is SASEGT in the germline V gene. The V end was cut by 3 bases, the J end by 3 bases, with 15 bases between. The CDR3 sequence is 16 residues long.

This clonotype was detected many times. This sequence joins TRBV6-6 and TRBJ2-1; 8 nucleotides line up with TRBD1. The CDR3 contains 16 residues. V shed 2 bases and J 0 bases; nucleotides not matched to a gene: 3. Germline CDR1 is MNHNY and CDR2 is SVGAGI (reference sequence). CDR3 amino acids: CASSYGQGGSYNEQFF. CDR3 nucleotide sequence: TGTGCCAGCAGTTACGGACAGGGTGGCTCCTACAATGAGCAGTTCTTC.

This clonotype was detected many times. The gene calls are TRBV30 and TRBJ2-1; D may be TRBD1 (6 bases). CDR1 GTSNPN and CDR2 SVGIG come from the germline V gene (reference sequence). V lost 4 bases to trimming and J lost 0 bases, with 13 bases between them. The CDR3 covers 15 residues. The CDR3 protein is CAWKQGIRSYNEQFF. The CDR3 DNA follows: TGTGCCTGGAAACAGGGAATCCGCTCCTACAATGAGCAGTTCTTC.

The chain uses TRBV4-2 and TRBJ2-3, with D tentatively TRBD2 (5 bases). Trimming left V 1 base short and J 4 bases short, with 15 bases between. This CDR3 has 16 amino acids. Germline CDR1 LGHNA, CDR2 YNFKEQ. Written as DNA, the CDR3 is TGTGCCAGCAGCCAAGTCTCCGGGAATAATGCAGATACGCAGTATTTT. Residues: CASSQVSGNNADTQYF.

This clonotype has ten or more counts. The chain couples TRBV28 to TRBJ1-1; maybe TRBD1 (5 bases). CDR3 length equals 13 residues. Trimming shortened V by 6 bases and J by 11 bases, and 19 bases separated the two germline ends. In germline, CDR1 is MDHEN, CDR2 SYDVKM. The CDR3 reads CASSITGTVVAFF. The DNA of the CDR3 is TGTGCCAGCAGCATCACCGGGACGGTTGTCGCTTTCTTT. Filled out from reference TRBV28 and TRBJ1-1, the complete variable domain reads DVKVTQSSRYLVKRTGEKVFLECVQDMDHENMFWYRQDPGLGLRLIYFSYDVKMKEKGDIPEGYSVSREKKERFSLILESASTNQTSMYLCASSITGTVVAFFGQGTRLTVV.

This clonotype was recorded at least ten times. This chain uses TRBV20-1 with TRBJ2-2; 8 nucleotides align to TRBD2. The CDR3 runs 14 residues. Per the germline V gene, CDR1 is DFQATT and CDR2 is SNEGSKA (reference sequence). Trimming at V came to 5 bases and at J to 5 bases, leaving 7 bases not matched to a gene. This CDR3 is CSAASGRGTGELFF. The CDR3, as DNA: TGCAGTGCTGCAAGCGGGAGAGGAACCGGGGAGCTGTTTTTT.

The chain links TRBV24-1 to TRBJ2-7; D is unresolved. The CDR3 is 11 residues long. The V and J ends lost 9 bases and 2 bases respectively, with 7 bases between them. Per germline, CDR1 KGHDR and CDR2 SFDVKD. The CDR3, as DNA: TGTGCCACCCCTAGGACCTACGAGCAGTACTTC. Protein: CATPRTYEQYF.

The sample holds one count of this clonotype. A clone one base away is much larger, so this may be a read error. The V gene is TRBV6-1, the J gene TRBJ2-1; D remains unclear. The length of the CDR3 is 13 residues. Germline CDR1 is MNHNS and CDR2 is SASEGT. The CDR3 DNA reads TGTGCCAGCCGGCCTTACTCCTACAATGAGCAGTCCTTC. Translating gives CASRPYSYNEQSF.

This clonotype has ten or more counts. The chain links TRBV19 to TRBJ2-3; tentatively, D is TRBD2 (5 bases). V lost 3 bases and J lost 0, with 16 bases in between. The V gene's germline CDR1 is LNHDA and CDR2 SQIVND (reference sequence). The CDR3 extends over 17 amino acids. The DNA for the CDR3 is TGTGCCAGTAGTATGGTAGGACTGGGAATTAGCACAGATACGCAGTATTTT. This translates into CASSMVGLGISTDTQYF. The whole variable domain, filled in from reference TRBV19 and TRBJ2-3, reads DGGITQSPKYLFRKEGQNVTLSCEQNLNHDAMYWYRQDPGQGLRLIYYSQIVNDFQKGDIAEGYSVSREKKESFPLTVTSAQKNPTAFYLCASSMVGLGISTDTQYFGPGTRLTVL.

The chain has TRBV7-9 and TRBJ1-4; 11 bases fit TRBD1. Per the germline V gene, CDR1 is SEHNR and CDR2 is FQNEAQ (reference sequence). The J segment lost 6 bases and the V segment lost 11 bases, leaving 8 bases of the junction unmatched. CDR3 length: 14 residues. CDR3 in DNA: TGTGCCGGCCAAGCGGGACAGGGGGATGAAAAACTGTTTTTT. Residues: CAGQAGQGDEKLFF.

The genes are TRBV28 and TRBJ1-6; D is perhaps TRBD1 (6 bases). The V gene's germline CDR1 is MDHEN and CDR2 SYDVKM. CDR3 length equals 14 residues. The V gene lost 5 bases and the J gene lost 10 bases, with 15 bases spanning the gap. The CDR3 DNA reads TGTGCCAGCAGTGAGAGGGGGTTTTGGTCACCCCTCCACTTT. It yields the protein CASSERGFWSPLHF.

Only a few counts were recorded for this clonotype. The chain employs TRBV6-2 or TRBV6-3 and TRBJ2-7; D not resolved. This CDR3 comprises 15 residues. From germline, CDR1 is MNHEY and CDR2 SVGEGT. V was pared by 2 bases and J by 3 bases, with 14 bases between. The CDR3 coding sequence is TGTGCCAGCAGTTACGGCGAAAGAGTTTACTACGAGCAGTACTTC. Translation: CASSYGERVYYEQYF.

Of note for this clonotype: This sequence may be a read error, since a much larger clone differs from it by one base. J is TRBJ2-7 and V is TRBV6-1; the D gene could be TRBD1 or TRBD2 (5 bases each). The CDR3 covers 14 residues. Between the trimmed V and J ends, which lost 3 bases and 5 bases, there was a span of 14 bases. Germline-derived CDR1 and CDR2 are MNHNS and SASEGT. The CDR3 nucleotides are TGTGCCAGCAGTGACACGGGACGGGTCGACGAGCAGTACTTC. It yields the protein CASSDTGRVDEQYF.

This clonotype was recorded many times. J is TRBJ1-5 and V is TRBV28; tentative D call: TRBD1 (6 bases). The V end was cut by 2 bases, the J end by 5 bases, with 16 bases between. CDR3 length: 16 residues. The germline CDR1 and CDR2 sequences are MDHEN and SYDVKM. This CDR3 is CASSLKYRAVYQPQHF. The CDR3 nucleotides read TGTGCCAGCAGTTTAAAGTACAGGGCGGTGTATCAGCCCCAGCATTTT.

At least ten counts were recorded for this clonotype. The chain links TRBV6-1 to TRBJ2-7; maybe TRBD1 (5 bases). The CDR3 runs 15 residues. The germline V and J ends were trimmed by 6 bases and 0 bases, with 15 bases remaining between them. Germline V CDR1 and CDR2: MNHNS, SASEGT. CDR3 residues: CASSLNGALSYEQYF. The CDR3 DNA reads as TGTGCCAGCAGCTTGAATGGGGCCCTCTCCTACGAGCAGTACTTC.

Notes on this clonotype: A single base separates this from a much larger clone, so it may be a read error. The J gene is TRBJ2-2, the V gene TRBV2; D is unresolved. Per germline, CDR1 SNHLY and CDR2 FYNNEI. Trimming took 7 bases from V and 5 from J, leaving 14 bases between them. The CDR3 totals 14 residues. CDR3 loop: CASKSSTGTGELFF. The DNA for the CDR3 is TGTGCCAGCAAATCTTCAACCGGTACCGGGGAGCTGTTTTTT.

This clonotype was observed a handful of times. The J gene is TRBJ2-1, the V gene TRBV12-3 or TRBV12-4; perhaps D is TRBD1 or TRBD2 (5 bases each). The CDR3 spans 15 residues. Trimming cost V 6 bases and J 4 bases, with 16 bases left between them. CDR3 sequence reads: CASSKTPGQYNEQFF. The CDR3 nucleotides read TGTGCCAGCAGCAAGACTCCGGGGCAATACAATGAGCAGTTCTTC.

In this sample, this clonotype turned up many times. The chain carries TRBV11-2 and TRBJ1-6, with 7 bases that match TRBD1. V was clipped by 5 bases and J by 10 bases; unmatched bases: 11. CDR3 size: 15 residues. CDR1 is SGHAT and CDR2 is FQNNGV in the germline V gene. The CDR3 loop is CASSPHHRGQSPLHF. For the CDR3, the DNA is TGTGCCAGCAGCCCCCACCATCGGGGACAGTCACCCCTCCACTTT.

The table lists this clonotype with a few counts. The J gene is TRBJ1-6, the V gene TRBV28; D gene uncertain. Germline values: CDR1 MDHEN, CDR2 SYDVKM. The CDR3 is 12 amino acids. The V and J ends lost 9 bases and 10 bases respectively, with 13 bases between them. The CDR3 DNA sequence: TGTGCCAGTTCTCCCTCCAGATCACCCCTCCACTTT. Protein product: CASSPSRSPLHF.

The CDR3 nucleotides read TGTGCCAGCAACGACCAGGGGAACACTGAAGCTTTCTTT. Its protein product is CASNDQGNTEAFF. V gene TRBV7-9 combines with J gene TRBJ1-1; maybe TRBD1 (5 bases). Per germline, CDR1 SEHNR and CDR2 FQNEAQ (reference sequence). Trimming left V 7 bases short and J 1 base short, with 10 bases between. This CDR3 spans 13 amino acids.

This clonotype was observed many times. The rearrangement uses TRBV7-3 and TRBJ2-1; tentatively, D is TRBD2 (6 bases). Between the trimmed V and J ends, which lost 4 bases and 0 bases, there was a span of 10 bases. Germline CDR1 reads SGHTA; CDR2 reads FQGTGA. This CDR3 spans 15 amino acids. The CDR3 loop reads CASSSGLNSYNEQFF. The CDR3 nucleotides read TGTGCCAGCAGCTCGGGACTGAACTCCTACAATGAGCAGTTCTTC.

This clonotype was seen many times. The chain recombines TRBV3-1 with TRBJ1-2, with 9 positions matching TRBD1. J lost 6 bases, V lost 0 bases, and 2 bases had no gene match. Germline values: CDR1 LGHDT, CDR2 YNNKEL (reference sequence). This CDR3 has 14 amino acids. In nucleotides, the CDR3 is TGTGCCAGCAGCCAAGAGGGACAGGGTAATGGCTACACCTTC. Its protein is CASSQEGQGNGYTF.

This clonotype appeared a few times. The V call is TRBV20-1, the J call TRBJ1-1; no firm D call. This CDR3 is 14 amino acids long. V lost 3 bases and J 4 bases, leaving 15 bases between the germline ends. CDR1 and CDR2 from the germline V gene are DFQATT and SNEGSKA (reference sequence). CDR3 protein: CSASNTILLTEAFF. CDR3 coding DNA: TGCAGTGCTAGTAACACTATCCTGCTCACTGAAGCTTTCTTT.

In its sample, this clonotype was seen many times. The chain has TRBV11-2 and TRBJ1-2; D unclear. The V gene lost 4 bases and the J gene lost 0 bases, with 15 bases spanning the gap. Germline V lookup: CDR1 SGHAT, CDR2 FQNNGV. This CDR3 is 16 amino acids long. The CDR3 region is CASSSPRAMSNYGYTF. For the CDR3, the DNA is TGTGCCAGCAGCTCGCCGAGGGCAATGTCTAACTATGGCTACACCTTC.

This clonotype was recorded at least ten times. The chain links TRBV28 to TRBJ1-1, with 8 bases aligning to TRBD1. Germline lookup yields CDR1 MDHEN and CDR2 SYDVKM. The J segment lost 5 bases and the V segment lost 5 bases, leaving 7 bases of the junction unmatched. CDR3 length: 14 residues. This CDR3 is CASSPQGVGTEAFF. CDR3 coding DNA: TGTGCCAGCAGTCCACAGGGGGTTGGAACTGAAGCTTTCTTT.

This clonotype was counted ten times or more. The chain recombines TRBV29-1 with TRBJ1-5; 7 bases are a match to TRBD1. The CDR3 runs to 14 residues. Germline-derived CDR1 and CDR2 are SQVTM and ANQGSEA. V shed 6 bases, J shed 4 bases, and the junction held 9 bases outside the gene matches. The CDR3 loop reads CSVDTGAGNQPQHF. DNA of the CDR3: TGCAGCGTCGATACAGGGGCAGGGAATCAGCCCCAGCATTTT.

This clonotype was seen a few times. The CDR3 nucleotides read TGCGCCAGCAGCCACACCGGGACTAGCGGGATTAGGGACGGGGAGCTGTTTTTT. Amino acids: CASSHTGTSGIRDGELFF. This chain connects TRBV4-1 to TRBJ2-2, with 13 bases fitting TRBD2. Germline assignment: CDR1 MGHRA and CDR2 YSYEKL. With V trimmed by 3 bases and J by 7 bases, 11 bases remained unmatched. The CDR3 loop spans 18 amino acids.

This clonotype was picked up a small number of times. V usage is TRBV24-1 and J usage is TRBJ2-1; TRBD2 matches at 9 bases. Germline trimming cut 4 bases from V and 5 bases from J; bases unmatched to any gene: 2. The CDR3 consists of 14 residues. Germline V gene sequence: CDR1 KGHDR, CDR2 SFDVKD. Here the CDR3 reads CATSDPSGNNEQFF. Written as DNA, the CDR3 is TGTGCCACCAGTGACCCTAGCGGGAACAATGAGCAGTTCTTC.